This is a list of T cell receptor beta chains from one sample in a study of T cell changes during pregnancy in multiple sclerosis. Some clones are missing from TCRdb's copy, which holds only in-frame ones; the method was immunoSEQ multiplex PCR. The data show around 65,000 clones, more than 90% seen once. Material: peripheral blood, obtained in the first trimester of pregnancy. The receptors were gathered from a female donor in good health, enrolled as a control in a pregnancy study. Each CDR3 is given with its conserved first and last residue. The D gene is left open where the match is weak. Expanded clones are given a class, and other clones once, few, many or no size at all.

v_call	clone_size	d_call	j_call	cdr3_length	cdr3_aa	cdr3_nt
TRBV7-3	-	-	TRBJ2-2	16	CASSLEGLRAPGELFF	TGTGCCAGCAGCTTAGAGGGCCTAAGGGCCCCCGGGGAGCTGTTTTTT
TRBV7-6	-	TRBD1	TRBJ2-1	15	CASSLDRAEYNEQFF	TGTGCCAGCAGCCTCGACAGGGCGGAGTACAATGAGCAGTTCTTC
TRBV4-3	-	-	TRBJ2-7	15	CASSQVLGQTYEQYF	TGCGCCAGCAGCCAAGTACTTGGGCAGACCTACGAGCAGTACTTC
TRBV19	-	TRBD1	TRBJ1-1	14	CASSIGTGGTEAFF	TGTGCCAGTAGTATAGGGACAGGGGGCACTGAAGCTTTCTTT
TRBV5-1	-	TRBD1	TRBJ2-7	14	CASSAPGQGQEQYF	TGCGCCAGCAGTGCGCCGGGACAGGGGCAGGAGCAGTACTTC
TRBV15	-	-	TRBJ1-1	15	CATSRDVRDKTEAFF	TGTGCCACCAGCAGAGATGTCAGGGATAAAACTGAAGCTTTCTTT
TRBV9	once	TRBD2	TRBJ2-1	15	CASSASGGDFNEQFF	TGTGCCAGCAGCGCGAGCGGGGGGGACTTCAATGAGCAGTTCTTC
TRBV18	-	-	TRBJ1-4	15	CASSPFLGRGEKLFF	TGTGCCAGCTCACCATTCCTGGGCAGGGGCGAAAAACTGTTTTTT
TRBV12-5	-	-	TRBJ1-2	13	CASGSRQAYGYTF	TGTGCTAGTGGTTCGCGACAGGCGTATGGCTACACCTTC
TRBV19	-	TRBD2	TRBJ2-1	15	CASSIATSGYNEQFF	TGTGCCAGTAGTATTGCGACTAGCGGTTACAATGAGCAGTTCTTC
TRBV5-5	-	TRBD1	TRBJ2-7	16	CASSPTRTGGFYEQYF	TGTGCCAGCAGCCCAACCCGGACAGGGGGGTTCTACGAGCAGTACTTC
TRBV19	-	TRBD2	TRBJ2-1	16	CASSIDPSGSYNEQFF	TGTGCCAGTAGTATAGACCCGAGCGGGAGTTACAATGAGCAGTTCTTC
TRBV27	-	-	TRBJ1-1	14	CASSPRTFNTEAFF	TGTGCCAGCAGTCCCAGGACATTTAACACTGAAGCTTTCTTT
TRBV2	-	-	TRBJ1-4	13	CASRQVNNEKLFF	TGTGCCAGCCGGCAGGTGAATAATGAAAAACTGTTTTTT
TRBV19	-	-	TRBJ1-5	17	CASKSRQGRKSNQPQHF	TGTGCCAGTAAGTCTAGGCAGGGAAGGAAGAGCAATCAGCCCCAGCATTTT
TRBV4-2	-	-	TRBJ2-7	12	CASSQSSYEQYF	TGTGCCAGCAGCCAGTCTAGCTACGAGCAGTACTTC
TRBV29-1	-	-	TRBJ1-1	12	CSVWGGNTEAFF	TGCAGCGTTTGGGGGGGAAACACTGAAGCTTTCTTT
TRBV18	-	TRBD2	TRBJ2-1	13	CASLMTGGDEQFF	TGTGCCAGCCTAATGACGGGGGGGGATGAGCAGTTCTTC
TRBV6-5	-	-	TRBJ2-7	14	CASSPSGPHHEQYF	TGTGCCAGCAGTCCCAGTGGCCCCCACCACGAGCAGTACTTC
TRBV27	-	-	TRBJ1-2	13	CASSPGRWDGYTF	TGTGCCAGCAGTCCGGGTCGGTGGGATGGCTACACCTTC
TRBV4-3	-	-	TRBJ2-7	14	CASSQDRGVYEQYF	TGCGCCAGCAGCCAAGATCGAGGAGTGTACGAGCAGTACTTC
TRBV30	once	TRBD1	TRBJ2-2	17	CAWSAYRQGVNTGELFF	TGTGCCTGGAGTGCCTATCGACAGGGGGTGAACACCGGGGAGCTGTTTTTT
TRBV6-5	-	-	TRBJ2-7	14	CAVRRDGISYEQYF	TGTGCCGTCCGGCGGGACGGGATCTCCTACGAGCAGTACTTC
TRBV28	-	-	TRBJ2-4	16	CASSLYDSQAKNIQYF	TGTGCCAGCAGTTTATACGACTCTCAAGCCAAAAACATTCAGTACTTC
TRBV5-1	-	-	TRBJ1-2	17	CASSLDLPGLANYGYTF	TGCGCCAGCAGCTTGGACCTTCCAGGACTAGCTAACTATGGCTACACCTTC
TRBV13	-	TRBD1	TRBJ2-7	15	CASSSGQEPFYEQYF	TGTGCCAGCAGCTCAGGACAGGAACCCTTTTACGAGCAGTACTTC
TRBV4-2	-	-	TRBJ2-1	13	CASSRSPRDEQFF	TGTGCCAGCAGTCGATCACCACGGGATGAGCAGTTCTTC
TRBV28	-	TRBD2	TRBJ2-3	15	CATQRTSGITDTQYF	TGTGCCACCCAGAGGACTAGCGGGATAACAGATACGCAGTATTTT
TRBV19	-	-	TRBJ1-1	13	CASTLYNGPEAFF	TGTGCCAGTACTCTTTATAATGGCCCTGAAGCTTTCTTT
TRBV6-6	-	TRBD1	TRBJ2-4	13	CASSGQGKSIQYF	TGTGCCAGCAGTGGACAGGGAAAAAGTATTCAGTACTTC
TRBV4-2	-	-	TRBJ1-2	14	CASSQDGRVEGYTF	TGTGCCAGCAGCCAAGATGGGAGGGTGGAAGGCTACACCTTC
TRBV4-3	once	-	TRBJ2-7	16	CASSQDRGGGTYEQYF	TGCGCCAGCAGCCAAGATAGGGGGGGAGGAACCTACGAGCAGTACTTC
TRBV19	-	TRBD1	TRBJ1-6	14	CASRSTGDNSPLHF	TGTGCCAGTAGATCGACAGGGGATAATTCACCCCTCCACTTT
TRBV30	few	-	TRBJ2-7	17	CAWSVTGPCQESYEQYF	TGTGCCTGGAGTGTAACAGGTCCATGTCAGGAGTCCTACGAGCAGTACTTC
TRBV7-6	-	-	TRBJ2-3	15	CASANPVGSPDTQYF	TGTGCCAGCGCAAACCCCGTGGGGAGTCCAGATACGCAGTATTTT
TRBV5-1	-	-	TRBJ1-5	15	CASSPGEGMGQPQHF	TGCGCCAGCAGCCCCGGGGAGGGAATGGGTCAGCCCCAGCATTTT
TRBV5-1	-	TRBD1	TRBJ1-1	15	CASSFPTGGNAEAFF	TGCGCCAGCAGCTTCCCGACAGGGGGGAACGCTGAAGCTTTCTTT
TRBV18	-	-	TRBJ1-3	20	CASSATGRFHHPLSGNTIYF	TGTGCCAGCTCCGCGACAGGACGATTTCATCATCCCCTCTCTGGAAACACCATATATTTT
TRBV5-1	-	-	TRBJ2-7	18	CASSPYPPSYPPFYEQYF	TGCGCCAGCAGCCCCTACCCCCCATCCTACCCCCCCTTCTACGAGCAGTACTTC
TRBV7-3	-	-	TRBJ2-2	13	CARRLGNTGELFF	TGTGCCAGAAGACTCGGAAACACCGGGGAGCTGTTTTTT
TRBV5-4	-	TRBD2	TRBJ2-5	16	CASSPAGGGGIETQYF	TGTGCCAGCAGCCCAGCAGGTGGGGGGGGGATCGAGACCCAGTACTTC
TRBV5-6	once	TRBD1	TRBJ1-1	16	CASYGGRGRGSTEAFF	TGTGCCAGCTACGGCGGGAGGGGGCGCGGGAGCACTGAAGCTTTCTTT
TRBV9	-	TRBD2	TRBJ2-7	16	CASSVEGGLANYEQYF	TGTGCCAGCAGCGTAGAGGGGGGACTAGCGAACTACGAGCAGTACTTC
TRBV29-1	few	-	TRBJ1-2	13	CSVQQQAAYGYTF	TGCAGCGTACAACAACAGGCAGCCTATGGCTACACCTTC
TRBV19	-	-	TRBJ1-3	13	CASNSNSGNTIYF	TGTGCCAGTAACAGCAACTCTGGAAACACCATATATTTT
TRBV9	-	-	TRBJ1-3	14	CASSVDGAGNTIYF	TGTGCCAGCAGCGTGGACGGGGCTGGAAACACCATATATTTT
TRBV9	-	-	TRBJ1-3	12	CASSVAEDTIYF	TGTGCCAGCAGCGTAGCTGAGGACACCATATATTTT